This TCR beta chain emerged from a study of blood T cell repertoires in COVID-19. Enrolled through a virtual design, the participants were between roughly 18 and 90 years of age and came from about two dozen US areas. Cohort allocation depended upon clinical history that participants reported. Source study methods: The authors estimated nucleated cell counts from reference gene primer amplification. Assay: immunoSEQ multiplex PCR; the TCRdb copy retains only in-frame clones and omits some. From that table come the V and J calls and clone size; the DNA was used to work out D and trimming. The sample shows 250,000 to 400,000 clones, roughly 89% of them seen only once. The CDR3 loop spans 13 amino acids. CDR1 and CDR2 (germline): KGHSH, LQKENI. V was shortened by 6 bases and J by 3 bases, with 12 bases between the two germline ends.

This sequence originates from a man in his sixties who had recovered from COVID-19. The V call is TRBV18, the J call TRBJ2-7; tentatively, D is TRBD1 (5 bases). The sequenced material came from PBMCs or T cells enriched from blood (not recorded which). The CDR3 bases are TGTGCCAGCTCGATCAGGGAAGGCTACGAGCAGTACTTC. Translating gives CASSIREGYEQYF.